The clone carrying this T cell receptor (beta chain) was found a few times. Its antigen is unidentified. CD4+ T cells specific for antigen were expanded with viral peptide pools by the ViraFEST assay before sequencing. Isolating CD4+ T cells followed roughly ten days of culture. BNT162b2 vaccine or mRNA-1273 vaccine was given to participants in two doses. Cultures used 1.5 million to 2 million PBMC per well, 9 to 10 IU/ml IL-2 and approximately 11 ug/ml peptides. Fresh IL-2-containing medium replaced half the medium on days 3 and 7. The sample is drawn from a study of vaccination effects on CD4 cells after COVID-19. Broader study findings: Clones that were induced by infection or by vaccine showed marked contraction late after vaccination.

TCRdb's copy holds only in-frame clones and misses some; the assay was immunoSEQ multiplex PCR. The sample lists about 59,000 clones; just under 80% were seen once. Losses at the gene ends were 5 bases for V and 1 base for J; bases not matched to a gene: 2. Looked up from germline, CDR1 is KGHSH and CDR2 is LQKENI. The CDR3 runs to 14 residues. This chain links TRBV18 with TRBJ1-1, with 9 bases lining up with TRBD1. Sequenced here: CD4+ T cells from PBMCs cultured with HCoV-OC43 spike peptides, sampled after COVID-19 vaccination. The subset denotes: HCoV-OC43 spike overlapping peptide pool stimulation. The TCR originated in a human donor who received a COVID-19 vaccine. DNA for the CDR3: TGTGCCAGCTCATTGGACAGGGGGAACACTGAAGCTTTCTTT. This encodes CASSLDRGNTEAFF.